This TCR beta chain derives from a study of CD8+ T cells in alopecia areata (dated by TCRdb to about 2018). Notes on the research overall: Treated patients were enrolled in an open-label pilot trial of oral tofacitinib at 5 to 10 mg twice daily for moderate-to-severe alopecia areata. Scalp clonality was compared across normal scalp (n=4), patchy alopecia areata scalp (n=8), and alopecia totalis/universalis scalp (n=8). TCRbeta CDR3 regions were amplified by immunoSEQ multiplex PCR using 35 Vbeta forward and 13 Jbeta reverse primers. The study used high-throughput TCRbeta sequencing to examine T cell clonal expansion in alopecia areata, in both the C3H/HeJ mouse model and human patients. Tofacitinib-treated patients had biopsies at baseline and at 4 and 24 weeks of treatment, with a later scalp biopsy in several patients. Patients stayed on tofacitinib for 6 to 18 months and then had 6 months of follow-up off drug so that delayed response and recurrence could be assessed. Scalp tissue and sorted CD4+ and CD8+ peripheral blood T cells from patchy and totalis/universalis alopecia areata patients and from healthy controls were covered by human TCRbeta sequencing. RNA was extracted with the PAXgene miRNA kit for fixed scalp, the miRNeasy kit for PBMCs, and the RNeasy kit for mouse skin.

Peripheral blood and lesional scalp punch biopsies were obtained from patients with alopecia areata. After PBMCs were isolated by density centrifugation and stained for CD3, CD4 and CD8, a FACSAria was used to sort CD4+ and CD8+ T cells. V and J are trimmed by 6 bases and 3 bases, and the gene matches miss 6 bases of the junction. CDR1 and CDR2 are read off the germline V gene as SQVTM and ANQGSEA. Taken from cysteine to phenylalanine, the CDR3 has 13 residues. Left in the record is the CDR3 DNA by itself, 39 bases read in frame from the first base. Overall study results and their limits: Higher clonality and more expanded CD8+ clones were observed in lesional scalp than in normal scalp, particularly in alopecia totalis/universalis, a finding suggestive of antigenic drive. Compared with mice, TCR sequences shared between patients were less clear, possibly partly because of HLA diversity across the patient population. Unlike mouse skin, which is dominated by gammadelta T cells, normal human skin has resident alphabeta T cells that are also sequenced, and this complicates analysis of the scalp TCR repertoire.

Comments on this clone: The antigen it binds to is not known. No per-base quality is available; no much larger clone lies one base away.

The library was prepared using the immunoSEQ multiplex PCR assay. RNA was extracted from all samples and reverse transcribed into cDNA as template for TCR sequencing. SuperScript III was used to make first-strand cDNA, primed with a 2:1 mix of oligo-dT and random hexamers. Amplification bias was assessed with a synthetic immune receptor repertoire, and residual bias was removed computationally. In the paper's pipeline: Raw reads were preprocessed for error removal, and CDR3 was defined according to IMGT conventions as running from the conserved cysteine to phenylalanine. Clonality was calculated as 1 minus Shannon entropy normalized by log2 of the number of productive unique TCRs. Scalp TCRbeta sequences were cross-referenced with sorted blood CD4 and CD8 repertoires so that the CD4 or CD8 identity of scalp clones could be inferred. TCRdb holds this immuneACCESS table with in-frame rearrangements only. Some clones are missing; in checked studies, unresolved V genes explain under half, and the rest has no known cause. From that table come the V and J calls and clone size; the DNA was used to work out D and trimming. The sample includes more than 85,000 clones, with about 45% observed a single time. Together, the top ten hold 0.79% of the sample.

The chain was built from TRBV29-1 and TRBJ2-5, with 8 junctional bases fitting TRBD2. Material for sequencing was CD4+ T cells sorted from blood. The sequence derives from a human donor with alopecia areata. This receptor has the CDR3 CSVERGGEETQYF. Read as DNA, the sequence is TGCAGCGTAGAACGGGGGGGCGAAGAGACCCAGTACTTC.